These T cell receptor beta chains were read from a single sample in a study of blood T cell repertoires in COVID-19. Sequenced by immunoSEQ multiplex PCR; TCRdb stores in-frame clones only, minus some. The table has some 170,000 clones, around 84% seen once; the top ten hold approximately 6%. The sequenced sample consisted of PBMCs or T cells enriched from blood (not recorded which). All receptors derive from a man aged 35-49 years who had recovered from COVID-19. Both conserved end residues are part of each CDR3. The D gene is left open where the match is weak. Some rows mark clone size as missing; the rest say once, few, many or name a class of expanded clone.

clone size	D gene	V gene	J gene	CDR3 DNA	CDR3 protein
.	.	TRBV7-8	TRBJ1-1	TGTGCCAGCAGTAGGGGAGGCACTGAAGCTTTCTTT	CASSRGGTEAFF
.	TRBD1	TRBV27	TRBJ2-3	TGTGCCAGCAGTCCCCAGGGGGCGGGGCAGTATTTT	CASSPQGAGQYF
.	.	TRBV12-3/TRBV12-4	TRBJ1-4	TGTGCCACGTCCAGGGTCGTTGGGGAAAAACTGTTTTTT	CATSRVVGEKLFF
.	.	TRBV6-1	TRBJ2-1	TGTGCCAGCAGTGAAAGGGGGATGGGCGGAGCTTACTACAATGAGCAGTTCTTC	CASSERGMGGAYYNEQFF
.	TRBD1	TRBV5-1	TRBJ1-1	TGCGCCAGCAGTGCAAAGGGGGCGAACACTGAAGCTTTCTTT	CASSAKGANTEAFF
.	.	TRBV6-5	TRBJ1-6	TGTGCCAGCAGTTTGGTGTCCCCAGCGGGAAATTCACCCCTCCACTTT	CASSLVSPAGNSPLHF
.	.	TRBV5-5	TRBJ1-1	TGTGCCAGCAGCTTGGACAGCCTCATGAACACTGAAGCTTTCTTT	CASSLDSLMNTEAFF
.	.	TRBV5-1	TRBJ2-5	TGCGCCAGCAGCTTAGGGGAAGAGACCCAGTACTTC	CASSLGEETQYF
.	.	TRBV5-3	TRBJ1-1	TGTGCCAGAAGCTTGGTTTTTGGGGAGACCACTGAAGCTTTCTTT	CARSLVFGETTEAFF
.	.	TRBV3-1/TRBV3-2	TRBJ1-2	TGTGCCAGCAGCCAAGATTTAGGAGGCGGCTACACCTTC	CASSQDLGGGYTF
.	.	TRBV11-2	TRBJ1-3	TGTGCCAGCAGCTCCCAACCCACAGGGATGGGTACCATATATTTT	CASSSQPTGMGTIYF
.	TRBD1	TRBV7-9	TRBJ2-5	TGTGCTATCTTCAGCCGGGACAGAGAAGAGACCCAGTACTTC	CAIFSRDREETQYF
.	.	TRBV6-1	TRBJ1-2	TGTGCCAGCAGTGAAGGCCCGGTAAATGGCTACACCTTC	CASSEGPVNGYTF
.	.	TRBV4-1	TRBJ1-3	TGCGCCAGCAGCCTAGAAGGGAGTGTGGCGGGAAACACCATATATTTT	CASSLEGSVAGNTIYF
.	.	TRBV5-1	TRBJ1-5	TGCGCCAGCAGCTTGGCGGGGTTCCAGCCCCAGCATTTT	CASSLAGFQPQHF
.	.	TRBV3-1/TRBV3-2	TRBJ1-2	TGTGCCAGCAGCCCCCCGGTACGGAGCTATGGCTACACCTTC	CASSPPVRSYGYTF
once	TRBD2	TRBV7-9	TRBJ2-1	TGTGCCAGCAGCTCACCCCGGACTAGCGGGGTTTACAATGAGCAGTTCTTC	CASSSPRTSGVYNEQFF
.	TRBD1	TRBV5-8	TRBJ1-1	TGTGCCAGCAGCTTGGGGATGACAGGGAGGAACACTGAAGCTTTCTTT	CASSLGMTGRNTEAFF